This T cell receptor (beta chain) was captured in a study of T cell responses to AZD1222 COVID-19 vaccine (dated by TCRdb to the early 2020s). Concerning the study at large: Because spike-specific TCR depth and breadth did not differ between the two schedules, AZD1222 recipients who got a second dose at roughly 4 weeks were pooled with those who got a second dose at roughly 12 weeks. TCR sequencing was performed for 230 to 250 trial participants, of whom 207 were given two doses of AZD1222 and around 26 were given two doses of MenACWY control vaccine. Trial participants were enrolled into age subgroups of 18-55, 56-69 and 70-plus years, which contained roughly 140, 27 and 60 TCR-sequenced participants, respectively. General study outcomes and caveats: A significant rise in spike-specific TCR breadth and depth was observed after two AZD1222 doses relative to day 0 and relative to MenACWY recipients. Nearly half of unique spike-specific TCRs reportedly recognized epitopes outside regions mutated in the B.1.351 and B.1.1.7 variants. The 56-69-year group was small, and its depth increase did not reach significance, likely because of low power. Most participants were white British and females outnumbered males, and the authors suggested that clonal diversity may have been underestimated. The whole spike protein was spanned by vaccine-associated CD4 TCRs, and dominant responses were seen in regions 160-218 and 743-854. Conclusions about previously exposed vaccinees were limited because only a handful of AZD1222 recipients were SARS-CoV-2 seropositive at baseline. No day 14 peak-response samples were available, so repertoires were characterized only after the peak T cell response.

Details on this clone: It lacks a known antigen. No base quality information exists; no much larger clone differs at one position. This CDR3 is also generated by other DNA sequences in the sample.

Per the germline V gene (reference sequence), LNHNV is the CDR1 and YYDKDF is the CDR2. There are 13 amino acids in the CDR3, from cysteine to phenylalanine inclusive. Solely the CDR3 DNA is kept, with 39 bases framed from the first base. V loses 2 bases of germline sequence and J loses 2 bases, and the interval between the two ends is 7 bases. What the time point label conveys for this sample: baseline before first vaccination. Vaccinee samples came from UK trials COV001 and COV002, including a single-blind randomized controlled phase 2/3 trial of AZD1222 (ChAdOx1 nCoV-19) in healthy adults. For TCRbeta chain sequencing, PBMC samples from trial participants were taken at day 0 and at day 28 after the second dose. The CDR3 regions of human TCRbeta chains were analyzed by immunosequencing. As for the original processing: TCRs in the repertoires were compared against a reference library of SARS-CoV-2-specific TCRs that had been generated with the MIRA antigen-specificity platform. Breadth was defined as the fraction of unique TCRs that were SARS-CoV-2-associated. Depth was defined as the fraction of total T cells that were SARS-CoV-2-associated. Each spike-specific TCR was assigned to its reactive spike region and to a CD4 or CD8 class using the MIRA data. Log10-transformed breadth and depth values were compared by one-way ANOVA with Sidak's multiple comparisons tests. As stored in TCRdb, this immuneACCESS dataset retains in-frame rearrangements with V and J assigned. A fraction of the clones does not appear; measured against another copy, unresolved V genes explain less than half of the discrepancy, and the remainder lacks a known reason. V, J and clone size derive from that table, while D and trimming were established from the DNA sequence. A total of roughly 180,000 clones appear in this sample, around 93% of them only once. In total, the top ten clones hold 9.2% of the sample.

This TCR was sampled from an adult in good health. In this chain, TRBV15 is recombined with TRBJ2-7; the D gene lacks a confident call. This specimen was peripheral blood, taken on day 0 of AZD1222 vaccination. The nucleotide sequence is given as TGTGCCACCAGCAGACGCCCGACCTACGAGCAGTACTTC. Its product reads: CATSRRPTYEQYF.